The rows below give T cell receptor beta chains drawn from one sample of a study of blood T cells in healthy people across ages. MiXCR, applied by TCRdb to the 5' RACE reads, yields one record per CDR3 protein. The sample carries hundreds of thousands of distinct CDR3 sequences, roughly 25% recorded once. In addition, the sample was reused for a study of T cells of mothers and their children.

The sample comprised blood. The receptors here all came from a boy aged 5 to 17 in good health. Both conserved end residues are part of each CDR3.

V gene	J gene	CDR3 protein
TRBV5-1	TRBJ2-5	CASSSLTGGETQYF
TRBV4-3	.	CASSSGITSSYEQYF
TRBV6-6	TRBJ2-6	CASSYPRTGSGANVLTF
TRBV9	TRBJ2-5	CASSPRDRVQETQYF
TRBV27	TRBJ2-7	CASSLTVYSYEQYF
TRBV5-7	TRBJ2-5	CASSCSTSGSPETQYF
TRBV7-6	TRBJ2-1	CASSLASGVDEQFF
TRBV29-1	TRBJ2-1	CSQGGSSYNEQFF
TRBV29-1	TRBJ1-1	CSVEDGGHTEAFF
TRBV27	TRBJ1-1	CASSGPTGSGVNTEAFF
TRBV11-2	TRBJ1-4	CASSDGMGGDEKLFF
TRBV7-8	TRBJ2-1	CASSLALGLVDEQFF
TRBV20-1	TRBJ2-4	CSARQNIQYF
TRBV12-3/TRBV12-4	TRBJ1-4	CASSPYRGNEKLFF
TRBV11-2	TRBJ2-6	CASSSAAGPGANVLTF
TRBV25-1	TRBJ1-1	CASRGVSNTEAFF
TRBV5-1	TRBJ1-6	CASSLGPDRFYNSPLHF
TRBV6-6	TRBJ1-1	CASSYSRRQGATEAFF
TRBV6-1	TRBJ1-2	CASSEAPGNYGYTF
TRBV13	TRBJ1-1	CASSPTAANTEAFF
TRBV5-1	TRBJ1-2	CASSSADVLYGYTF
TRBV29-1	TRBJ1-5	CSVNEGQDNQPQHF
TRBV5-1	TRBJ2-7	CASSVEQGARYEQYF
TRBV5-1	TRBJ1-4	CASSLADGMVEKLFF
TRBV12-3/TRBV12-4	TRBJ2-2	CASSPSLYTGELFF
TRBV25-1	TRBJ2-5	CASSEYSETQYF
TRBV7-2	TRBJ1-4	CASSFRTGGLEKLFF
TRBV7-6	TRBJ2-5	CASSLQPGGETQYF
TRBV20-1	TRBJ2-7	CSARGSTSVRAYEQYF
TRBV12-3/TRBV12-4	TRBJ1-5	CASSQTGGLNQPQHF
TRBV3-1	TRBJ2-1	CASSSPSDSYNEQFF
TRBV5-6	.	CASSGTGRYEQYF
TRBV7-9	TRBJ2-5	CASSPRGERKQYF
TRBV7-3	TRBJ1-4	CASSSGLAGDEKLFF
TRBV21-1	TRBJ2-1	CASIRKVCNEQFF
TRBV18	TRBJ1-1	CASSPLPGRVDTEAFF
TRBV5-1	TRBJ1-2	CASSLRGLDGYTF
TRBV24-1	TRBJ2-3	CATSDIREGVADTQYF
TRBV29-1	TRBJ2-7	CSARDRGFDEQYF
TRBV2	TRBJ1-4	CASSEQPDEKLFF
TRBV12-3/TRBV12-4	TRBJ1-2	CASSYRVNGYTF